The 19 T cell receptor beta chains in this list originate from one sample, sequenced in a study of shared clonotypes between healthy human individuals. Assay used: immunoSEQ multiplex PCR; TCRdb lists only in-frame clones, some missing. The sample lists some 1.4 million clones, approximately 96% occurring once. Material for sequencing was naive CD4+ T cells sorted from blood. This sample's subset: CD45RA+ positively selected. These receptors were obtained from a man younger than 45 in good health.

The CDR3 nucleotides are TGCGCCAGCAGCTTGACCGGGAGTCTCGAGACCCAGTACTTC. As protein: CASSLTGSLETQYF. The chain couples TRBV5-1 to TRBJ2-5, with D possibly being TRBD2 (6 bases). The V end was cut by 1 base, the J end by 5 bases, with 12 bases between. This CDR3 has 14 residues. Germline CDR1 SGHRS, CDR2 YFSETQ.

The CDR3 is CASSPIWTDYGYTF. The DNA of the CDR3 is TGCGCCAGCAGCCCAATCTGGACAGACTATGGCTACACCTTC. The chain employs TRBV5-1 and TRBJ1-2; perhaps TRBD1 as D (6 bases). Trimming shortened V by 4 bases and J by 3 bases, and 13 bases separated the two germline ends. The CDR3 is made up of 14 amino acids. CDR1 is SGHRS and CDR2 is YFSETQ in the germline V gene.

The gene calls are TRBV28 and TRBJ1-6; D is unclear. Germline V gene lookup returns CDR1 MDHEN and CDR2 SYDVKM. The CDR3 runs 11 residues. Trimming removed 7 bases at V and 5 bases at J, with 3 bases between. The CDR3 sequence is CASTNNSPLHF. DNA of the CDR3: TGTGCCAGCACCAATAATTCACCCCTCCACTTT. The full variable domain, with the rest looked up from reference TRBV28 and TRBJ1-6, is DVKVTQSSRYLVKRTGEKVFLECVQDMDHENMFWYRQDPGLGLRLIYFSYDVKMKEKGDIPEGYSVSREKKERFSLILESASTNQTSMYLCASTNNSPLHFGNGTRLTVT.

J is TRBJ2-7 and V is TRBV7-3; D is ambiguous. Germline lookup yields CDR1 SGHTA and CDR2 FQGTGA. The CDR3 runs 13 residues. V lost 0 bases and J lost 6, with 9 bases in between. CDR3 DNA sequence: TGTGCCAGCAGCTTAACCGTGCTCTCCGAGCAGTACTTC. Translated: CASSLTVLSEQYF.

The V call is TRBV9, the J call TRBJ1-5, with unresolved D. V was cut by 2 bases and J by 0 bases, with 9 bases left in between. CDR1 and CDR2 (germline): SGDLS, YYNGEE. The CDR3 contains 15 residues. The CDR3 region is CASSVGIISNQPQHF. The CDR3 bases are TGTGCCAGCAGCGTGGGCATCATTAGCAATCAGCCCCAGCATTTT.

This clone has a single count. The CDR3 spells CASSVEAGGAPDTQYF. The CDR3 DNA reads TGTGCCAGCAGCGTAGAGGCGGGAGGAGCCCCAGATACGCAGTATTTT. V is TRBV9 and J is TRBJ2-3, with TRBD2 identical over 8 bases. The length of the CDR3 is 16 residues. The V and J ends lost 0 bases and 4 bases, in that order; junction bases with no gene match: 7. Germline CDR1 SGDLS, CDR2 YYNGEE.

The chain links TRBV15 to TRBJ2-3; possible D gene TRBD2, 5 bases. Germline CDR1 is LNHNV and CDR2 is YYDKDF (reference sequence). This CDR3 has 16 residues. Trimming took 3 bases from V and 3 from J, leaving 16 bases between them. The CDR3 DNA follows: TGTGCCACCAGCAGGGGTTATGGAGCGGAGACAGATACGCAGTATTTT. Its protein product is CATSRGYGAETDTQYF.

This clone has more than one count but fewer than ten. J is TRBJ2-2 and V is TRBV28; a weak D match, TRBD2 (6 bases). Trimming cost V 7 bases and J 7 bases, with 16 bases left between them. The CDR3 runs to 14 residues. Germline V gene sequence: CDR1 MDHEN, CDR2 SYDVKM. In nucleotides, the CDR3 is TGTGCCAGCACCGAGAACGGGAGAATCGGGGAGCTGTTTTTT. The encoded protein is CASTENGRIGELFF. Combining the CDR3 with reference TRBV28 and TRBJ2-2 gives the whole variable domain DVKVTQSSRYLVKRTGEKVFLECVQDMDHENMFWYRQDPGLGLRLIYFSYDVKMKEKGDIPEGYSVSREKKERFSLILESASTNQTSMYLCASTENGRIGELFFGEGSRLTVL.

The chain employs TRBV11-2 and TRBJ2-7; 10 nucleotides agree with TRBD2. The CDR3 is 15 residues long. Germline trimming cut 6 bases from V and 6 bases from J; bases unmatched to any gene: 11. Germline V gives CDR1 SGHAT, CDR2 FQNNGV. CDR3 bases: TGTGCCAGCAGGCGCACCGAAGCGGGAGGGGGCGAGCAGTACTTC. Translation: CASRRTEAGGGEQYF.

DNA of the CDR3: TGTGCCAGCAGCAATATACAGGGTACGCCTGGAAACACCATATATTTT. Protein: CASSNIQGTPGNTIYF. J is TRBJ1-3 and V is TRBV5-4; D is possibly TRBD1 (6 bases). Per germline, CDR1 SGHNT and CDR2 YYREEE (reference sequence). The V end was cut by 4 bases, the J end by 2 bases, with 16 bases between. The CDR3 runs 16 residues. Full variable domain (rest looked up from reference TRBV5-4 and TRBJ1-3): ETGVTQSPTHLIKTRGQQVTLRCSSQSGHNTVSWYQQALGQGPQFIFQYYREEENGRGNFPPRFSGLQFPNYSSELNVNALELDDSALYLCASSNIQGTPGNTIYFGEGSWLTVV.

For the CDR3, the DNA is TGTGCCAGCAGTCCCGGGACAGGGAGAGCTTTCTTT. Translation gives CASSPGTGRAFF. The genes are TRBV7-3 and TRBJ1-1; 9 nucleotides line up with TRBD1. The CDR3 is made up of 12 amino acids. CDR1 and CDR2 from the germline V gene are SGHTA and FQGTGA. Trimming took 6 bases from V and 10 from J; bases not matched to a gene: 6.

The chain couples TRBV2 to TRBJ1-1, with a weak D call TRBD1 (5 bases). The CDR3 covers 15 residues. Per the germline V gene, CDR1 is SNHLY and CDR2 is FYNNEI. Trimming pared 2 bases from V and 5 bases from J, leaving 15 bases between. The chain's CDR3 is CASSERRGVGTEAFF. As DNA, the CDR3 is TGTGCCAGCAGTGAACGAAGGGGAGTAGGTACTGAAGCTTTCTTT.

J is TRBJ1-1 and V is TRBV6-4; tentative D call: TRBD1 (6 bases). Germline V gene data show CDR1 as MRHNA and CDR2 as SNTAGT. This CDR3 has 13 amino acids. V gave up 6 bases and J gave up 4 bases, with 12 bases separating them. Here the CDR3 reads CASSLTGSTEAFF. The CDR3 nucleotides read TGTGCCAGCAGCCTCACAGGGAGCACTGAAGCTTTCTTT.

This sequence joins TRBV5-1 and TRBJ2-7; D ambiguous. The CDR3 contains 13 residues. Germline V gene data show CDR1 as SGHRS and CDR2 as YFSETQ. Trimming took 3 bases from V and 0 from J, leaving 7 bases between them. The CDR3 DNA reads as TGCGCCAGCAGCTCGGAGAACTCCTACGAGCAGTACTTC. Translation: CASSSENSYEQYF.

V gene TRBV9 combines with J gene TRBJ1-4; TRBD1 matches at 9 bases. Germline V gene data show CDR1 as SGDLS and CDR2 as YYNGEE. This CDR3 is 15 amino acids long. Trimming at V came to 4 bases and at J to 6 bases, leaving 7 bases not matched to a gene. CDR3 nucleotide sequence: TGTGCCAGCAGCCCACGACAGGGGGAGGATGAAAAACTGTTTTTT. Translating it yields CASSPRQGEDEKLFF.

The chain carries TRBV5-1 and TRBJ2-7; 7 bases are a match to TRBD2. The V segment lost 3 bases and the J segment 1 base; nucleotides outside the gene matches: 7. Germline CDR1 reads SGHRS; CDR2 reads YFSETQ. The CDR3 contains 15 residues. CDR3 amino acids: CASSSLGGGSYEQYF. The CDR3, as DNA: TGCGCCAGCAGCTCCCTTGGGGGAGGGTCCTACGAGCAGTACTTC.

The J gene is TRBJ2-1, the V gene TRBV5-1, with 7 bases lining up with TRBD1. Trimming removed 4 bases from V and 7 bases from J; junction bases left unmatched: 8. Germline assignment: CDR1 SGHRS and CDR2 YFSETQ. The CDR3 is 14 amino acids. The CDR3, as DNA: TGCGCCAGCAGCCCGGGACAGCGGAAAAATGAGCAGTTCTTC. Encoded protein: CASSPGQRKNEQFF.

The chain joins TRBV4-3 to TRBJ2-5; D is ambiguous. Germline loops: CDR1 LGHNA, CDR2 YSLEER. The V end was cut by 1 base, the J end by 9 bases, with 15 bases between. This CDR3 contains 14 residues. DNA for the CDR3: TGCGCCAGCAGCCAAGTACGGGCCACCGAGCCCCAGTACTTC. Residues: CASSQVRATEPQYF.

This chain connects TRBV5-6 to TRBJ1-5; D is unresolved. The CDR3 loop spans 13 amino acids. Germline V lookup: CDR1 SGHDT, CDR2 YYEEEE. V shed 4 bases and J shed 5 bases, with 10 bases lying between them. CDR3 DNA sequence: TGTGCCAGCAGCGCGGCGCCCGATCAGCCCCAGCATTTT. Protein product: CASSAAPDQPQHF.